Below, 4 T cell receptor beta chains from the same sample are listed, as sequenced in a study of response to subunit inactivated influenza vaccine (dated by TCRdb to the late 2010s). The library relied on RT-PCR. The reads were generated on an Illumina HiSeq 2500. TCRdb cleaned the public reads at Q25 with fastp, built clones with MiXCR and kept in-frame beta chains. When rows share a CDR3 protein, they turn into one entry using the most common DNA and genes. The sample contains hundreds of thousands of distinct CDR3 sequences, more than 15% of them found a single time. The ten most abundant clones make up 3% of the sample. The specimen comprised CD4+ T cells sorted from PBMCs, sampled roughly 24 months after vaccination. The source of these receptors is a man between 50 and 70 years old who received an inactivated influenza vaccine. Donor details come from another sample of the same person, matched by shared clones.

A few counts support this clonotype. The chain uses TRBV2 and TRBJ2-5, with D unclear. V was cut by 2 bases and J by 7 bases, with 5 bases left in between. There are 11 residues in the CDR3. Germline V gene lookup returns CDR1 SNHLY and CDR2 FYNNEI. The CDR3 DNA reads as TGTGCCAGCAGTGAAAAAGGGACCCAGTACTTC. Amino acid sequence: CASSEKGTQYF.

This clonotype was recorded a few times. The chain recombines TRBV6-2 or TRBV6-3 with TRBJ2-5; D possibly corresponds to TRBD1 (6 bases). CDR3 length equals 16 residues. The V end lost 6 bases, the J end lost 1 base, and 18 bases lay between the germline ends. Germline assignment: CDR1 MNHEY and CDR2 SVGEGT. CDR3 nucleotides: TGTGCCAGCAGCCCTGGGGGCCAGCAGTTCCAAGAGACCCAGTACTTC. Its protein product is CASSPGGQQFQETQYF.

This clonotype has only a few counts. This chain joins TRBV20-1 and TRBJ1-2; D is possibly TRBD1 (5 bases). Trimming removed 3 bases at V and 6 bases at J, with 11 bases between. The CDR3 spans 12 residues. Germline V gene data show CDR1 as DFQATT and CDR2 as SNEGSKA (reference sequence). The CDR3 loop reads CSASRESDGYTF. Here the CDR3 DNA reads TGCAGTGCTAGCAGGGAGTCGGATGGCTACACCTTC.

This chain connects TRBV12-3 or TRBV12-4 to TRBJ2-3; 10 bases align to TRBD2. The CDR3 loop spans 15 amino acids. Germline trimming cut 5 bases from V and 2 bases from J; bases unmatched to any gene: 4. CDR3 region: CASSMGTSATDTQYF. The DNA of the CDR3 is TGTGCCAGCAGTATGGGGACTAGCGCCACAGATACGCAGTATTTT.